This T cell receptor beta chain was captured in a study of T-cell reconstitution after alpha-beta-depleted transplantation in children (dated by TCRdb to the mid-2010s). With regard to the full study: Using TCR repertoire profiling, the study quantitatively followed how T-cell immune reconstitution unfolded in children after TCRalphabeta/CD19-depleted allogeneic hematopoietic cell transplantation. The study at large found these results: Hyperexpanded clone frequencies declined over subsequent months; after one year, T-cell counts and TCRbeta diversity were mostly attributed to newly produced T cells. In some patients, the high TCRbeta diversity seen at day 60 was put down to recipient T cells and intrathymic progenitors that had survived conditioning. The apparently early recovery of alphabetaT-cell counts about two months after transplant reportedly depended on only several hundred rapidly expanded clones that came from non-depleted graft cells.

The library was produced with PCR. Sequencing took place on an Illumina HiSeq 2500. TCR libraries were prepared with molecular barcoding, using unique molecular identifiers to normalize TCRbeta repertoire quantification. TCRdb trimmed public reads at Q25 via fastp, called clones via MiXCR and kept in-frame beta chains. Rows with a matching CDR3 protein are joined into one entry that keeps the most common DNA and genes. Within this sample are 44,000 or so distinct CDR3 sequences, with approximately 9.2% of them counted one time only. The ten largest clones capture 25% to 30% of the sample. This specimen's time point label, interpreted: day 60 (about 2 months) after transplantation. The treatment or condition label for this specimen denotes: allogeneic hematopoietic cell transplantation with graft depleted of TCRalphabeta T cells and CD19 B cells. Transplant recipients were children who received TCRalphabeta/CD19-depleted allogeneic hematopoietic cell grafts.

For this clonotype: It has no known antigen specificity. Per-nucleotide qualities are absent, and no much larger clonotype sits a single base away.

Trimming leaves V shorter by 3 bases and J shorter by 4 bases, with the junction holding 3 bases beyond the gene matches. The germline V gene supplies CDR1 SGHRS and CDR2 YFSETQ. The CDR3 has 14 amino acids, counting the end cysteine and phenylalanine. Just the 42-base CDR3 DNA is kept, in frame starting at base 1. This chain is built from TRBV5-1 and TRBJ2-7; 11 central nucleotides agree with TRBD2. The origin of this receptor is a male patient aged 2 to 9 who had a stem cell transplant for chronic granulomatous disease, so the T cells may come from the graft donor. The material sequenced was PBMCs, mostly from graft donor cells, taken 60 days after TCRalphabeta/CD19-depleted stem cell transplant. Here the CDR3 is given as CASSWTSGPYEQYF. The sequenced DNA is TGCGCCAGCAGCTGGACTAGCGGGCCATACGAGCAGTACTTC.